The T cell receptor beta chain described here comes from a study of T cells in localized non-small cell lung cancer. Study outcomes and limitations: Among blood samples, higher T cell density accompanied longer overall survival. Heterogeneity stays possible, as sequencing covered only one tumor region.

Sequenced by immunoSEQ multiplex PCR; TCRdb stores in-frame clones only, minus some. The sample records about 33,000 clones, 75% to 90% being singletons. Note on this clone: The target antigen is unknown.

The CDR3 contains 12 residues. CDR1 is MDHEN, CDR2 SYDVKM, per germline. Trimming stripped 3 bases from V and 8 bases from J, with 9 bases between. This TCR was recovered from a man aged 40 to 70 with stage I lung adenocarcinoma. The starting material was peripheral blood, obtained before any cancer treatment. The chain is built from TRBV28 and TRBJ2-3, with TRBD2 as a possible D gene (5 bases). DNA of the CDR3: TGTGCCAGCAGTTTTAGGGCGGGTACGCAGTATTTT. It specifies CASSFRAGTQYF.